Listed below are T cell receptor beta chains from one sample, sequenced in a study of regulatory T cells in long-lasting Graves disease. TCRdb reprocessed the multiplex PCR reads via MiXCR and lists one record per CDR3 protein. Of approximately 380,000 distinct CDR3 sequences in the sample, less than 25% are singletons; the top ten hold around 21%. Sample: peripheral blood mononuclear cells (PBMCs), taken when the disease was refractory, from a patient treated with antithyroid drugs. These receptor sequences come from a female donor with Graves disease. CDR3s include the opening cysteine and the closing phenylalanine or tryptophan. Fields, in order: CDR3 protein, CDR3 DNA, J gene, V gene, clone size, D gene. A D gene is named only where the DNA matches it firmly. Clone sizes are given selectively: once, few, many, or a class where the clone is expanded.

CDR3: CASSFPTGDRLGEQYF; DNA: TGCGCCAGCAGCTTCCCAACAGGGGATCGGCTAGGAGAGCAGTACTTC; J: TRBJ2-7; V: TRBV5-1; size: many; D: TRBD1
CDR3: CACRWAANTEAFF; DNA: TGTGCCTGTCGGTGGGCTGCTAACACTGAAGCTTTCTTT; J: TRBJ1-1; V: TRBV30; size: many; D: -
CDR3: CATGQGASGSNEQFF; DNA: TGTGCCACCGGGCAGGGAGCTAGCGGGAGTAATGAGCAGTTCTTC; J: TRBJ2-1; V: TRBV6-2/TRBV6-3; size: -; D: TRBD2
CDR3: CASRLGGDYNSPLHF; DNA: TGTGCCAGCAGACTCGGGGGGGACTATAATTCACCCCTCCACTTT; J: TRBJ1-6; V: TRBV7-2; size: few; D: -
CDR3: CSARSRLAGGYEQYF; DNA: TGCAGTGCTAGATCGCGACTAGCGGGGGGATACGAGCAGTACTTC; J: TRBJ2-7; V: TRBV20-1; size: many; D: TRBD2
CDR3: CASRTGNSNQPQHF; DNA: TGTGCCAGCAGGACAGGGAATAGCAATCAGCCCCAGCATTTT; J: TRBJ1-5; V: TRBV27; size: few; D: TRBD1
CDR3: CASSLSGASWEEQYF; DNA: TGTGCCAGCAGTTTATCGGGGGCTTCGTGGGAGGAGCAGTACTTC; J: TRBJ2-7; V: TRBV27; size: -; D: -
CDR3: CASSLSPALETQYF; DNA: TGTGCCAGCAGCCTCAGCCCAGCATTAGAGACCCAGTACTTC; J: TRBJ2-5; V: TRBV5-8; size: -; D: -
CDR3: CASSRQVNQPQHF; DNA: TGTGCCAGCAGCCGGCAGGTCAATCAGCCCCAGCATTTT; J: TRBJ1-5; V: TRBV3-1; size: -; D: -
CDR3: CASRDGKGQETQYF; DNA: TGTGCCAGCAGGGACGGGAAGGGCCAAGAGACCCAGTACTTC; J: TRBJ2-5; V: TRBV7-9; size: -; D: -
CDR3: CASSHVRSEQYF; DNA: TGTGCCAGCAGCCATGTCCGGAGCGAGCAGTACTTC; J: TRBJ2-7; V: TRBV3-1; size: -; D: -
CDR3: CASSSTGTGGLALGGEQYF; DNA: TGTGCCAGCAGTTCGACCGGGACAGGGGGACTAGCCCTCGGTGGCGAGCAGTACTTC; J: TRBJ2-7; V: TRBV5-4; size: few; D: TRBD1
CDR3: CASSVDRGAGNTIYF; DNA: TGCGCCAGCAGCGTGGACCGAGGGGCTGGAAACACCATATATTTT; J: TRBJ1-3; V: TRBV5-1; size: -; D: -
CDR3: CASSLDGTDNYGYTF; DNA: TGCGCCAGCAGCTTGGATGGGACCGACAACTATGGCTACACCTTC; J: TRBJ1-2; V: TRBV5-1; size: -; D: -
CDR3: CASSYARTGKGWTEAFF; DNA: TGTGCCAGCAGTTACGCCCGGACAGGGAAGGGGTGGACTGAAGCTTTCTTT; J: TRBJ1-1; V: TRBV6-5; size: -; D: TRBD1
CDR3: CAWSLLGSPLHF; DNA: TGTGCCTGGAGTCTGCTGGGCTCACCCCTCCACTTT; J: TRBJ1-6; V: TRBV30; size: few; D: -
CDR3: CASSQDTAGPPETQYF; DNA: TGTGCCAGCAGCCAAGATACGGCGGGGCCGCCGGAGACCCAGTACTTC; J: TRBJ2-5; V: TRBV3-1; size: -; D: -
CDR3: CASSPRSGSPQETQYF; DNA: TGTGCCAGCTCACCACGATCGGGTTCGCCCCAAGAGACCCAGTACTTC; J: TRBJ2-5; V: TRBV18; size: many; D: -
CDR3: CASSRPGQVDQPQHF; DNA: TGTGCCAGCAGCCGACCGGGACAGGTGGATCAGCCCCAGCATTTT; J: TRBJ1-5; V: TRBV14; size: -; D: TRBD1
CDR3: CASSILTTNYEQFF; DNA: TGTGCCAGTAGTATACTCACCACCAATTATGAGCAGTTCTTC; J: TRBJ2-1; V: TRBV19; size: -; D: -
CDR3: CAWSEETSSGYTF; DNA: TGTGCCTGGAGTGAAGAGACATCTAGCGGCTACACCTTC; J: TRBJ1-2; V: TRBV30; size: -; D: -
CDR3: CASSLGGIGNQPQHF; DNA: TGCGCCAGCAGCTTGGGAGGGATCGGCAATCAGCCCCAGCATTTT; J: TRBJ1-5; V: TRBV5-1; size: -; D: -
CDR3: CASSYLLYRTMNTEAFF; DNA: TGTGCCAGCAGTTACTTACTCTACCGCACCATGAACACTGAAGCTTTCTTT; J: TRBJ1-1; V: TRBV6-5; size: many; D: -
CDR3: CASSLGQGSTEAFF; DNA: TGTGCCAGCAGCTTAGGACAGGGCTCCACTGAAGCTTTCTTT; J: TRBJ1-1; V: TRBV11-2; size: many; D: TRBD1
CDR3: CASSIRANNEQFF; DNA: TGTGCCAGCAGTATCCGGGCCAACAATGAGCAGTTCTTC; J: TRBJ2-1; V: TRBV28; size: few; D: -
CDR3: CAWSAGVLGGYTF; DNA: TGTGCCTGGAGTGCAGGGGTCTTGGGTGGCTACACCTTC; J: TRBJ1-2; V: TRBV30; size: few; D: -
CDR3: CASSDSRGGVDGTQYF; DNA: TGTGCCAGCAGTGACTCGAGGGGCGGGGTGGACGGGACCCAGTACTTC; J: TRBJ2-5; V: TRBV6-4; size: many; D: -
CDR3: CASKQVPWNTEAFF; DNA: TGTGCCAGCAAACAAGTGCCCTGGAACACTGAAGCTTTCTTT; J: TRBJ1-1; V: TRBV19; size: -; D: -
CDR3: CASPPGQPYEQYF; DNA: TGTGCCAGCCCACCGGGACAACCCTACGAGCAGTACTTC; J: TRBJ2-7; V: TRBV9; size: -; D: -
CDR3: CASSEGLAGGVGTGELFF; DNA: TGTGCCAGCAGCGAGGGACTAGCGGGAGGCGTGGGTACCGGGGAGCTGTTTTTT; J: TRBJ2-2; V: TRBV27; size: -; D: TRBD2
CDR3: CASSQTSGGETQYF; DNA: TGTGCCAGCAGCCAAACTAGCGGGGGTGAGACCCAGTACTTC; J: TRBJ2-5; V: TRBV7-8; size: few; D: TRBD2
CDR3: CASLLGGLAGELFF; DNA: TGTGCCAGCCTCCTAGGGGGGCTCGCCGGGGAGCTGTTTTTT; J: TRBJ2-2; V: TRBV12-3/TRBV12-4; size: few; D: -
CDR3: CASSPPGQETQYF; DNA: TGTGCCAGCAGCCCCCCGGGGCAAGAGACCCAGTACTTC; J: TRBJ2-5; V: TRBV18; size: many; D: -
CDR3: CASSPLAQNYGYTF; DNA: TGTGCCAGCAGTCCCCTTGCACAGAACTATGGCTACACCTTC; J: TRBJ1-2; V: TRBV12-3/TRBV12-4; size: many; D: -
CDR3: CATSDSRWGSRGTGELFF; DNA: TGTGCCACCAGTGATTCAAGGTGGGGCAGCCGGGGCACCGGGGAGCTGTTTTTT; J: TRBJ2-2; V: TRBV24-1; size: -; D: -
CDR3: CASSRGITNEKLFF; DNA: TGTGCCAGCAGCCGTGGGATTACTAATGAAAAACTGTTTTTT; J: TRBJ1-4; V: TRBV2; size: many; D: -
CDR3: CSVPGQGAGYTF; DNA: TGCAGCGTACCGGGACAGGGGGCAGGCTACACCTTC; J: TRBJ1-2; V: TRBV29-1; size: -; D: TRBD1
CDR3: CASTRGGSGFLNTEAFF; DNA: TGTGCCAGCACCCGTGGGGGGTCAGGGTTCCTGAACACTGAAGCTTTCTTT; J: TRBJ1-1; V: TRBV6-1; size: few; D: -
CDR3: CASSDFAYNEQFF; DNA: TGTGCCAGCAGTGACTTTGCTTACAATGAGCAGTTCTTC; J: TRBJ2-1; V: TRBV2; size: few; D: -
CDR3: CAWSAGGASGANVLTF; DNA: TGTGCCTGGAGTGCAGGGGGCGCGTCTGGGGCCAACGTCCTGACTTTC; J: TRBJ2-6; V: TRBV30; size: many; D: TRBD1
CDR3: CASRTRDRISGNTIYF; DNA: TGTGCCAGCAGAACCCGGGACAGGATCTCTGGAAACACCATATATTTT; J: TRBJ1-3; V: TRBV12-3/TRBV12-4; size: -; D: TRBD1
CDR3: CASAPGQFYGYTF; DNA: TGTGCCAGCGCACCAGGACAATTCTATGGCTACACCTTC; J: TRBJ1-2; V: TRBV18; size: -; D: -
CDR3: CASRLTGTEQYF; DNA: TGTGCCAGCAGACTAACAGGGACTGAGCAGTACTTC; J: TRBJ2-7; V: TRBV6-1; size: -; D: -
CDR3: CASSYGPSGSSYEQYF; DNA: TGTGCCAGCAGTTACGGACCTAGCGGAAGCTCCTACGAGCAGTACTTC; J: TRBJ2-7; V: TRBV6-5; size: few; D: TRBD2
CDR3: CASSHRQGWTYEQYF; DNA: TGTGCCAGCAGCCACCGACAGGGTTGGACCTACGAGCAGTACTTC; J: TRBJ2-7; V: TRBV3-1; size: few; D: TRBD1
CDR3: CASSLLQGNNQPQHF; DNA: TGTGCCAGCAGCCTCCTCCAGGGCAATAATCAGCCCCAGCATTTT; J: TRBJ1-5; V: TRBV7-6; size: -; D: -